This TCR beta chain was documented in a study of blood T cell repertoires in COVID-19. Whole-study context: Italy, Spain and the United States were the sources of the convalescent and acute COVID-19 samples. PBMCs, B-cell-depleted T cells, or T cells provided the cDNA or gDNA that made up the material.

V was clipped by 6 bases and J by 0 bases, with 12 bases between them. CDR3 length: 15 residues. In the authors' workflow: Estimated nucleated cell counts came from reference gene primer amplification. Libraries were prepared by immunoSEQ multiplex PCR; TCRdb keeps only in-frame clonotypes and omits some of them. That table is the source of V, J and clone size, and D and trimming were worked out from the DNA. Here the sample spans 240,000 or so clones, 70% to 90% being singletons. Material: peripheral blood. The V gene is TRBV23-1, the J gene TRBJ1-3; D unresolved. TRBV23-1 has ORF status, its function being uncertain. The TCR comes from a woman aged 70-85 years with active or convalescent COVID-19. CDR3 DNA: TGCGCCAGCAGCCTTCCGCGGCTCTCTGGAAACACCATATATTTT. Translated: CASSLPRLSGNTIYF.